This T cell receptor beta chain was recovered during a study of lymphopenia after photon versus proton radiotherapy. Study-level results: Relative stability marked proton patients; photon patients lost diversity and naive cells. Post-nadir TCR diversity decline inversely tracked overall survival among those who died. Post-nadir diversity loss with photons came from oligoclonal expansion, particularly CD8+ Temra cells.

Worth noting for this clone: Its specificity is unknown.

The data were produced by immunoSEQ multiplex PCR, yet TCRdb's version contains in-frame clones alone and is incomplete. The repertoire holds roughly 3,000 clones, with approximately 94% as singletons. Germline lookup yields CDR1 SGDLS and CDR2 YYNGEE. The CDR3 totals 15 residues. V lost 3 bases and J lost 1; bases outside the gene matches: 1. This TCR was sampled from an older woman with pancreatic cancer. The V and J genes are TRBV9 and TRBJ1-3; 10 bases are a match to TRBD1. Sample: peripheral blood, taken from a patient treated with photon-based radiotherapy. The DNA for the CDR3 is TGTGCCAGCAGCGCGGGACAGGGGTCTGGAAACACCATATATTTT. It codes for CASSAGQGSGNTIYF.